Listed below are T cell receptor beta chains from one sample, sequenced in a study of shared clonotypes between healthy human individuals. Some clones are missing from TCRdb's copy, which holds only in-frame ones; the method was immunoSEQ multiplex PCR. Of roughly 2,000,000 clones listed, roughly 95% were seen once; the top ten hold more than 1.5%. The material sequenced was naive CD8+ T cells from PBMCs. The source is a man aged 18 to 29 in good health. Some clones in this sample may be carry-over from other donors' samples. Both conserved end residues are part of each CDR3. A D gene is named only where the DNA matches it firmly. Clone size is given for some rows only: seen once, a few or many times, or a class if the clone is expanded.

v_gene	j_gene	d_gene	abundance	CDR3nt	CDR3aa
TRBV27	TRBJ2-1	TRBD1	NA	TGTGCCAGCAGCGGACCGGGACAGGGGTTCTTTGTCTACAATGAGCAGTTCTTC	CASSGPGQGFFVYNEQFF
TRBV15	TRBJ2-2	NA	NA	TGTGCCACCAGCCAAGGGGGCGGGGAGCTGTTTTTT	CATSQGGGELFF
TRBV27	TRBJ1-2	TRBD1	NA	TGTGCCAGCAGTTTAGTCTGGTCAGGGGGCAGCTATGGCTACACCTTC	CASSLVWSGGSYGYTF
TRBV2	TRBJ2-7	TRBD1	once	TGTGCCTTCACAACCGGGACAGGGGGCTTCGAGCAGTACTTC	CAFTTGTGGFEQYF
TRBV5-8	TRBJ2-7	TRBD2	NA	TGTGCCAGCAGCCTTGGCCGAAAACTAGCGGGGATTGACTACGAGCAGTACTTC	CASSLGRKLAGIDYEQYF
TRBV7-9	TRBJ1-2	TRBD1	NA	TGTGCCAGCAGCTCAAGGACAGGCTATAACTATGGCTACACCTTC	CASSSRTGYNYGYTF
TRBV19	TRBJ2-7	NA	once	TGTGCCAGTAGTTGGGGCCTGGGGTCCTACGAGCAGTACTTC	CASSWGLGSYEQYF
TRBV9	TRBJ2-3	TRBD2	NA	TGTGCCAGCACCCTAGAGGCTAGCGGGATTGGCCCCACAGATACGCAGTATTTT	CASTLEASGIGPTDTQYF
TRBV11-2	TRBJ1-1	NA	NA	TGTGCCAGCAGCCCCTGGCACCGGAACACTGAAGCTTTCTTT	CASSPWHRNTEAFF
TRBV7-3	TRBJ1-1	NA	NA	TGTGCCAGCAGCCCGGCGGGGCTGGGCACTGAAGCTTTCTTT	CASSPAGLGTEAFF
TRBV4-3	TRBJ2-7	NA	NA	TGCGCCAGCAGCCCCCCCGGGTCCTACGAGCAGTACTTC	CASSPPGSYEQYF
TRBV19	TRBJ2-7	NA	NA	TGTGCCAGTAGTACAAATTCCTACGAGCAGTACTTC	CASSTNSYEQYF
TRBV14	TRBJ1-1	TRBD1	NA	TGTGCCAGCAGCCACAGACACCCGGGACAGGGTAGGGCCGAAGCTTTCTTT	CASSHRHPGQGRAEAFF
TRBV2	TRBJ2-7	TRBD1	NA	TGTGCCAGCACGACAGGGTCGTACGAGCAGTACTTC	CASTTGSYEQYF
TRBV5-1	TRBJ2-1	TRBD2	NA	TGCGCCAGCAGCTTGGCAATCCTAGCGGGAGGTTTTGGATACAATGAGCAGTTCTTC	CASSLAILAGGFGYNEQFF
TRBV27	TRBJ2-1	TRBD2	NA	TGTGCCAGCACCAGTGGGACTAGCGGGATCGGTGAGCAGTTCTTC	CASTSGTSGIGEQFF
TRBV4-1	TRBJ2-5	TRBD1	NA	TGCGCCAGCAGCCAAGTATATGGGACAGGGGAGACCCAGTACTTC	CASSQVYGTGETQYF
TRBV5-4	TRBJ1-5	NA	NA	TGTGCCAGCAGTTATCCGGGACACAAACAAGATCAGCCCCAGCATTTT	CASSYPGHKQDQPQHF
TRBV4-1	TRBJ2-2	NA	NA	TGCGCCAGCAGCCAAGCTTATTGGACAGCGAACACCGGGGAGCTGTTTTTT	CASSQAYWTANTGELFF
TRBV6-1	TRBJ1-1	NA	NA	TGTGCCAGCGGATGGACAGTAATGAACACTGAAGCTTTCTTT	CASGWTVMNTEAFF
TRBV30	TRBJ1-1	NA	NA	TGTGCCTGGACGTGGGGGGGTCTCGGGACTGAAGCTTTCTTT	CAWTWGGLGTEAFF
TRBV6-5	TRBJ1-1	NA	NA	TGTGCCAGCAGTTACTCAAACACTGAAGCTTTCTTT	CASSYSNTEAFF
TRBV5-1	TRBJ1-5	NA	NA	TGCGCCAGCGGATGGAGTGTTCGGGGGTCCCATCAGCCCCAGCATTTT	CASGWSVRGSHQPQHF
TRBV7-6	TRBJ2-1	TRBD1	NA	TGTGCCAGCAGCTTAGCCGGGACAGTTAATGAGCAGTTCTTC	CASSLAGTVNEQFF
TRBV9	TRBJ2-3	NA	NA	TGTGCCAGCAGCGTAAGTCTGAGGGACCCAAACGTTGTGCGAGATACGCAGTATTTT	CASSVSLRDPNVVRDTQYF
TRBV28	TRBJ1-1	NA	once	TGTGCCACCTCCGGGACGATGAACACTGAAGCTTTCTTT	CATSGTMNTEAFF
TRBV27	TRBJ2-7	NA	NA	TGTGCCAGCAGAACTGGAGTCTCCCACGAGCAGTACTTC	CASRTGVSHEQYF
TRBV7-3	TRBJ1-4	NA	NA	TGTGCCAGCAGCTTAACACCAGGGTCGAGTCAACTGTTTTTT	CASSLTPGSSQLFF
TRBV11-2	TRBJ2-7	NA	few	TGTGCCAGCAGCCATTTAGGCAAAGTTCGGGGTTTC	CASSHLGKVRGF
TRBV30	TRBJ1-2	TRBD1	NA	TGTGCCTGGAGTTTCGGGACAGGGTACACCTTC	CAWSFGTGYTF
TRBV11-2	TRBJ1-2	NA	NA	TGTGCCAGCAGCTTAGACGCAGGGAGGGTTTATGGCTACACCTTC	CASSLDAGRVYGYTF
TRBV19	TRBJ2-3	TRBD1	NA	TGTGCCAGTACCCCGGGACAGGGTGGCACAGATACGCAGTATTTT	CASTPGQGGTDTQYF
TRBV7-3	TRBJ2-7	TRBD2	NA	TGTGCCAGCAGCTTATCAGCGGGAGGACCCTACGAGCAGTACTTC	CASSLSAGGPYEQYF
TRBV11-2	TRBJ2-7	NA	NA	TGTGCCAGCAGCCCTCGAACCTATCACTCCTACGAGCAGTACTTC	CASSPRTYHSYEQYF
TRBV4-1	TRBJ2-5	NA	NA	TGCGCCAGCAGCCAAGAGACCCTCTCCGGAGATCTATGGGAGACCCAGTACTTC	CASSQETLSGDLWETQYF
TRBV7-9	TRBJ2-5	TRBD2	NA	TGTGCCAGCAGCTTGGGACTAGCCATTGACTTC	CASSLGLAIDF
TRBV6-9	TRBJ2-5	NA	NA	TGTGCCAGCAGCCCCCGTCACAAGCAAGAGACCCAGTACTTC	CASSPRHKQETQYF
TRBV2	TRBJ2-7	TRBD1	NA	TGTGCCAGCAGTGAAAATAGTAGGGACAGTCAGTACTTC	CASSENSRDSQYF
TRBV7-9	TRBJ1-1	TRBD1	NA	TGTGCCAGCAGCACTAGACAGGGGGCGACTGAAGCTTTCTTT	CASSTRQGATEAFF
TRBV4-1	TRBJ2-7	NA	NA	TGCGCCAGCAGCCAGGGTGACTGGTCGAGCTCCTACGAGCAGTACTTC	CASSQGDWSSSYEQYF
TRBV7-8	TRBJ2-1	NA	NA	TGTGCCAGCAGCGAAAGACGGCAGGGGATGAATGAGCAGTTCTTC	CASSERRQGMNEQFF
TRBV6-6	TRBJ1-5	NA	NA	TGTGCCAGCGATAGACAGAGCAATCAGCCCCAGCATTTT	CASDRQSNQPQHF
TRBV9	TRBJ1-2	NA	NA	TGTGCCAGCAGCGTAGATGGGGGCCTTGGTGGCTACACCTTC	CASSVDGGLGGYTF
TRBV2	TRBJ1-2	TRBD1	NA	TGTGCCAGAACACAGGGGGCCCGGGGCTATGGCTACACCTTC	CARTQGARGYGYTF
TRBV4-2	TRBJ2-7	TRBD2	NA	TGTGCCAGCAGCCAAGCGCCTAGCGGACTGGGGTCCTACGAGCAGTACTTC	CASSQAPSGLGSYEQYF
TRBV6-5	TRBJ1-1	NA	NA	TGTGCCAGCAGTTCCTTCCGGTTCGGCACTGAAGCTTTCTTT	CASSSFRFGTEAFF
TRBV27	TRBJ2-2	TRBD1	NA	TGTGCCAGCAGTCCCTCGACAGGGGCGGCCGGGGAGCTGTTTTTT	CASSPSTGAAGELFF
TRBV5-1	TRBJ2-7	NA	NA	TGCGCCAGCAGCCCAAAATATACCGACAGCTACGAGCAGTACTTC	CASSPKYTDSYEQYF
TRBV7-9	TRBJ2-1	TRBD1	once	TGTGCCAGCAGCTTAAGCGGGACAGGGGTTGAGCAGTTCTTC	CASSLSGTGVEQFF
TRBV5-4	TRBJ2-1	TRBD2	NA	TGTGCCAGCAGCTTGCTGTTCCGAACAGTCGGGACTAGCGGGAGGGGAGAGCAGTTCTTC	CASSLLFRTVGTSGRGEQFF
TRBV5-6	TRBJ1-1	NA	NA	TGTGCCAGCAGCTTGGGCCTTCCAATGAACACTGAAGCTTTCTTT	CASSLGLPMNTEAFF
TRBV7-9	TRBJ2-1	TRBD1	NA	TGTGCCAGCAGCCCCAAGGGGGCCGTGGGCAATGAGCAGTTCTTC	CASSPKGAVGNEQFF
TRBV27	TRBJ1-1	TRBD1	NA	TGTGCCAGCAGTCCCTCAACAGGGGATATGAACACTGAAGCTTTCTTT	CASSPSTGDMNTEAFF
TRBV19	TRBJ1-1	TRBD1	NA	TGTGCCAGCGCCGGGACAGGGATGAACACTGAAGCTTTCTTT	CASAGTGMNTEAFF
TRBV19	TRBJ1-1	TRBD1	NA	TGTGCCAGTAGTATACGGGGACAGAGCACTGAAGCTTTCTTT	CASSIRGQSTEAFF
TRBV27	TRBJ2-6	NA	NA	TGTGCCAGCGGCCCCCTCTCTGGGGCCAACGTCCTGACTTTC	CASGPLSGANVLTF
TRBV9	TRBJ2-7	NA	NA	TGTGCCAGCAGCCCATCGGGCTCCTACGAGCAGTACTTC	CASSPSGSYEQYF